These 25 T cell receptor beta chains were sequenced from one sample in a study of blood T cell repertoires in COVID-19. The table came from immunoSEQ multiplex PCR; TCRdb's copy has only in-frame clones and leaves some out. The repertoire includes 60,000 to 85,000 clones, 70% to 90% of them detected once, and almost 4.5% sits in the top ten. Material for sequencing was peripheral blood. The receptors shown here come from a man aged 45 to 65 with active COVID-19.

This rearrangement joins TRBV2 to TRBJ1-1, with a possible D match to TRBD1 (6 bases). Germline CDR1 and CDR2: SNHLY and FYNNEI. The CDR3 is 13 amino acids. Trimming shortened V by 6 bases and J by 4 bases, and 12 bases separated the two germline ends. The CDR3 bases are TGTGCCAGCAGGCCAGGGGTGGGCACTGAAGCTTTCTTT. Amino acid sequence: CASRPGVGTEAFF. The full variable domain, completed using reference TRBV2 and TRBJ1-1, is EPEVTQTPSHQVTQMGQEVILRCVPISNHLYFYWYRQILGQKVEFLVSFYNNEISEKSEIFDDQFSVERPDGSNFTLKIRSTKLEDSAMYFCASRPGVGTEAFFGQGTRLTVV.

In this sample, this clone turned up once. The chain has TRBV6-6 and TRBJ2-1, with 7 nucleotides matching TRBD1. Germline V gene data show CDR1 as MNHNY and CDR2 as SVGAGI (reference sequence). The ends lost 6 bases at V and 10 bases at J; junction bases unmatched: 33. CDR3 length equals 21 residues. CDR3 residues: CASSKKAGQAAGSPMSLEQFF. CDR3 nucleotides: TGTGCCAGCAGCAAAAAAGCCGGACAGGCGGCTGGCAGTCCTATGTCCCTAGAGCAGTTCTTC.

The chain joins TRBV7-9 to TRBJ1-1, with D possibly TRBD1 on 6 matching bases. CDR3 length equals 14 residues. The germline CDR1 and CDR2 sequences are SEHNR and FQNEAQ (reference sequence). V was clipped by 7 bases and J by 4 bases, with 16 bases between them. CDR3 coding DNA: TGTGCCAGCACCCCATGGGGGGGCGGCACTGAAGCTTTCTTT. Its translation: CASTPWGGGTEAFF.

The rearrangement uses TRBV11-2 and TRBJ2-7; 12 bases fit TRBD2. The V and J ends lost 4 bases and 4 bases, in that order; junction bases with no gene match: 8. This CDR3 region has 16 residues. CDR1 and CDR2 (germline): SGHAT, FQNNGV. CDR3 loop: CASSSSGRGPRYEQYF. For the CDR3, the DNA is TGTGCCAGCAGCTCTAGCGGGAGGGGACCGAGGTACGAGCAGTACTTC.

The chain carries TRBV5-1 and TRBJ2-3, with 9 bases matching TRBD1. V was pared by 4 bases and J by 4 bases, with 4 bases of the junction left unmatched. Germline values: CDR1 SGHRS, CDR2 YFSETQ. The CDR3 extends over 14 amino acids. CDR3 sequence reads: CASSDRGGADTQYF. The CDR3 region has the DNA TGCGCCAGCAGCGACAGGGGGGGTGCAGATACGCAGTATTTT.

The DNA for the CDR3 is TGCGCCAGCAGCCAATCACCACACTCGACAGGGGGAACTGGAAACACCATATATTTT. It specifies CASSQSPHSTGGTGNTIYF. The chain recombines TRBV4-1 with TRBJ1-3; TRBD1 matches at 9 bases. Germline values: CDR1 MGHRA, CDR2 YSYEKL. Trimming at V came to 2 bases and at J to 2 bases, leaving 13 bases not matched to a gene. CDR3 length: 19 residues.

The V and J genes are TRBV14 and TRBJ2-1; 7 bases line up with TRBD2. The CDR3 consists of 15 residues. The germline CDR1 and CDR2 sequences are SGHDN and FVKESK. V shed 3 bases, J shed 6 bases, and the junction held 8 bases outside the gene matches. CDR3 bases: TGTGCCAGCAGCCAGATTAGCGGGTATGTCAATGAGCAGTTCTTC. Protein product: CASSQISGYVNEQFF. The full variable domain, with the rest looked up from reference TRBV14 and TRBJ2-1, is EAGVTQFPSHSVIEKGQTVTLRCDPISGHDNLYWYRRVMGKEIKFLLHFVKESKQDESGMPNNRFLAERTGGTYSTLKVQPAELEDSGVYFCASSQISGYVNEQFFGPGTRLTVL.

The chain joins TRBV19 to TRBJ2-7, with D possibly matching TRBD1 (5 bases). The CDR3 is 15 amino acids. Trimming removed 3 bases from V and 5 bases from J, with 17 bases in between. The V gene's germline CDR1 is LNHDA and CDR2 SQIVND (reference sequence). The CDR3 DNA reads TGTGCCAGTAGTATGACAACCCAAGGGGCAAACGAGCAGTACTTC. Residues: CASSMTTQGANEQYF.

Only a few counts were recorded for this clone. The rearrangement uses TRBV5-4 and TRBJ1-1; a weak D match, TRBD1 (6 bases). V shed 4 bases and J shed 3 bases, with 10 bases lying between them. CDR3 length equals 13 residues. Germline-derived CDR1 and CDR2 are SGHNT and YYREEE (reference sequence). The CDR3: CASSPDSYTEAFF. The DNA for the CDR3 is TGTGCCAGCAGCCCGGACAGCTACACTGAAGCTTTCTTT. The whole variable domain, remainder taken from reference TRBV5-4 and TRBJ1-1, is ETGVTQSPTHLIKTRGQQVTLRCSSQSGHNTVSWYQQALGQGPQFIFQYYREEENGRGNFPPRFSGLQFPNYSSELNVNALELDDSALYLCASSPDSYTEAFFGQGTRLTVV.

The CDR3 spells CASSAGTTNTDTQYF. As DNA, the CDR3 is TGCGCCAGCAGCGCCGGGACTACAAACACAGATACGCAGTATTTT. The chain employs TRBV5-1 and TRBJ2-3; 7 bases match TRBD2. Germline values: CDR1 SGHRS, CDR2 YFSETQ. The CDR3 totals 15 residues. The J segment lost 2 bases and the V segment lost 4 bases, leaving 7 bases of the junction unmatched.

As DNA, the CDR3 is TGTGCTAGTGGTTTCCGTCGACAGGGGGCCTTAACGGATGAGCAGTTCTTC. As protein: CASGFRRQGALTDEQFF. The chain recombines TRBV12-5 with TRBJ2-1; 10 bases are shared with TRBD1. CDR1 LGHNT and CDR2 FRNRAP come from the germline V gene. This CDR3 spans 17 amino acids. V was pared by 3 bases and J by 8 bases, with 13 bases of the junction left unmatched.

The table lists this clone with a few counts. The chain uses TRBV6-5 and TRBJ1-6; D uncertain. CDR3 length equals 12 residues. Deletions cut 8 bases from V and 6 bases from J, with 8 bases between. Germline CDR1 MNHEY, CDR2 SVGAGI. The CDR3 DNA sequence: TGTGCCAGCGGAGGACTTAATTCACCCCTCCACTTT. Its translation is CASGGLNSPLHF.

The J gene is TRBJ2-7, the V gene TRBV2; D might be TRBD1 (6 bases). This CDR3 has 14 residues. CDR1 is SNHLY, CDR2 FYNNEI, per germline. Trimming stripped 1 base from V and 5 bases from J, with 12 bases between. CDR3 DNA sequence: TGTGCCAGCAGTGAAGTGTACAGGGAGAACGAGCAGTACTTC. The encoded protein is CASSEVYRENEQYF.

V usage is TRBV4-2 and J usage is TRBJ1-5, with TRBD1 identical over 10 bases. CDR1 and CDR2 from the germline V gene are LGHNA and YNFKEQ. The CDR3 sequence is 15 residues long. V gave up 5 bases and J gave up 6 bases; unmatched junction bases: 7. This CDR3 reads CASSAPGQGRQPQHF. As DNA, the CDR3 is TGTGCCAGCAGCGCACCGGGACAGGGGCGTCAGCCCCAGCATTTT.

The rearrangement links TRBV7-2 to TRBJ1-2; a weak D match, TRBD1 (6 bases). Germline values: CDR1 SGHTA, CDR2 FQGNSA. The CDR3 totals 12 residues. V lost 5 bases to trimming and J lost 7 bases, with 11 bases between them. CDR3: CASSAQQGGYTF. The DNA of the CDR3 is TGTGCCAGCAGCGCCCAACAGGGTGGCTACACCTTC.

This clone was seen just once. This chain connects TRBV6-2 or TRBV6-3 to TRBJ1-4; D remains unclear. Germline V gene data show CDR1 as MNHEY and CDR2 as SVGEGT. The V end was cut by 0 bases, the J end by 8 bases, with 16 bases between. The CDR3 length is 16 residues. The CDR3 DNA reads as TGTGCCAGCAGTTACTCGAGCGGGAGGTTTAGCGAAAAACTGTTTTTT. Protein sequence: CASSYSSGRFSEKLFF.

Relative to its sample, this clone is medium-sized. The chain is built from TRBV6-6 and TRBJ2-1; 15 bases are shared with TRBD2. CDR3 size: 17 residues. The germline V gene encodes CDR1 MNHNY and CDR2 SVGAGI (reference sequence). V was pared by 5 bases and J by 5 bases, with 7 bases of the junction left unmatched. This CDR3 reads CASSPARTSGGDNEQFF. In DNA form, the CDR3 reads TGTGCCAGCAGTCCTGCAAGGACTAGCGGGGGGGACAATGAGCAGTTCTTC.

The chain has TRBV27 and TRBJ2-1; 8 positions match TRBD2. The CDR3 runs 13 residues. After removal of 6 bases from V and 7 bases from J, the junction contained 5 bases not matched to a gene. Per germline, CDR1 MNHEY and CDR2 SMNVEV (reference sequence). This CDR3 reads CASSRSGSNEQFF. CDR3 nucleotides: TGTGCCAGCAGCCGCAGCGGGAGTAATGAGCAGTTCTTC.

This chain joins TRBV7-3 and TRBJ2-1; possible D gene TRBD2, 6 bases. V dropped 2 bases and J dropped 6 bases, with 20 bases sitting between them. The CDR3 covers 17 residues. The germline gives CDR1 SGHTA, CDR2 FQGTGA. The CDR3 region is CASSLDGVKRALNEQFF. CDR3 nucleotides: TGTGCCAGCAGCTTAGATGGTGTAAAGCGGGCCCTCAATGAGCAGTTCTTC.

This clone appeared a few times. The gene calls are TRBV28 and TRBJ1-1, with 9 bases identical to TRBD1. Germline CDR1 is MDHEN and CDR2 is SYDVKM. This CDR3 spans 14 amino acids. Trimming removed 6 bases from V and 8 bases from J; junction bases left unmatched: 10. The CDR3 region has the DNA TGTGCCAGCAGGGGACAGGGTAGTCCCAACGAAGCTTTCTTT. Translating it yields CASRGQGSPNEAFF.

Comments on this clone: Other DNA variants within this sample encode the same CDR3. This chain joins TRBV7-2 and TRBJ2-3; D possibly corresponds to TRBD1 (6 bases). The CDR3 spans 15 residues. The germline gives CDR1 SGHTA, CDR2 FQGNSA. V was trimmed by 5 bases and J by 1 base, leaving 13 bases between them. The CDR3 DNA reads TGTGCCAGCAGCACGACAGGTGCGGGCACAGATACGCAGTATTTT. Translated, it gives CASSTTGAGTDTQYF.

The rearrangement joins TRBV11-2 to TRBJ2-3; 7 positions match TRBD2. Trimming removed 5 bases from V and 2 bases from J; junction bases left unmatched: 16. This CDR3 is 18 amino acids long. CDR1 and CDR2 from the germline V gene are SGHAT and FQNNGV. Here the CDR3 DNA reads TGTGCCAGCAGCCTCCGGTTGGGGTCTAGCGGATACACAGATACGCAGTATTTT. Its protein is CASSLRLGSSGYTDTQYF.

V is TRBV5-1 and J is TRBJ2-7; perhaps TRBD1 as D (5 bases). In germline, CDR1 is SGHRS, CDR2 YFSETQ. The CDR3 covers 14 residues. V lost 0 bases and J 1 base, leaving 8 bases between the germline ends. CDR3 DNA: TGCGCCAGCAGCTTGGACAGGCGGTCCTACGAGCAGTACTTC. Its translation is CASSLDRRSYEQYF. The full variable domain, with the rest looked up from reference TRBV5-1 and TRBJ2-7, is KAGVTQTPRYLIKTRGQQVTLSCSPISGHRSVSWYQQTPGQGLQFLFEYFSETQRNKGNFPGRFSGRQFSNSRSEMNVSTLELGDSALYLCASSLDRRSYEQYFGPGTRLTVT.

This clone appeared once. This rearrangement joins TRBV27 to TRBJ2-5; D is possibly TRBD2 (6 bases). Germline V gives CDR1 MNHEY, CDR2 SMNVEV (reference sequence). The CDR3 runs 13 residues. V gave up 6 bases and J gave up 4 bases, with 12 bases separating them. CDR3 in amino acids: CASREGWGETQYF. CDR3 DNA sequence: TGTGCCAGCAGGGAGGGGTGGGGAGAGACCCAGTACTTC.

The V and J genes are TRBV6-5 and TRBJ2-7; 9 positions match TRBD1. This CDR3 is built from 14 residues. Unmatched junction bases numbered 6, after V lost 6 bases and J lost 3 bases. Germline V gives CDR1 MNHEY, CDR2 SVGAGI. CDR3 loop: CASRRGQGFYEQYF. The CDR3 DNA is TGTGCCAGCAGGAGGGGACAGGGTTTCTACGAGCAGTACTTC.